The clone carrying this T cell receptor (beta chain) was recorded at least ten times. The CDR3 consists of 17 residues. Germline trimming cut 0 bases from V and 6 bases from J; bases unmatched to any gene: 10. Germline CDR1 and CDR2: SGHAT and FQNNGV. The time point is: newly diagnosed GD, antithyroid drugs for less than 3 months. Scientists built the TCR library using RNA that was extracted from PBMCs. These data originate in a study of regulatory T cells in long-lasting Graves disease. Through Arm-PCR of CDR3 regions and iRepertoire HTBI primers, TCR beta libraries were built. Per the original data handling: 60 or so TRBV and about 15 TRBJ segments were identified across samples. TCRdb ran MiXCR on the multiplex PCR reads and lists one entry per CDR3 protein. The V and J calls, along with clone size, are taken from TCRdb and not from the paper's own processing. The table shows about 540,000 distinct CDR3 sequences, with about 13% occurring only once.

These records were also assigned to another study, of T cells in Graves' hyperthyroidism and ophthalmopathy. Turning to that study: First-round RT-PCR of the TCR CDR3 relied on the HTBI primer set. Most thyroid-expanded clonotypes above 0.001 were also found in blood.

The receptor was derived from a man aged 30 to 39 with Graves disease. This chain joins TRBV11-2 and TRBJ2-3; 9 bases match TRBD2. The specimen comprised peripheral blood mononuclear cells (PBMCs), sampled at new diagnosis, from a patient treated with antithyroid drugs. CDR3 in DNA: TGTGCCAGCAGCTTAGATTTGGCTAGCGGGATCCCTGATACGCAGTATTTT. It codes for CASSLDLASGIPDTQYF.